This record concerns one T cell receptor (beta chain) sequence. Original handling: Reference gene primer amplification in the assay estimated nucleated cell counts. TCRdb's copy holds only in-frame clones and misses some; the assay was immunoSEQ multiplex PCR. The DNA was the basis for D and trimming; V, J and clone size are from that table. The data show about 110,000 clones, with just under 90% seen just once and approximately 1.1% held by the top ten. This CDR3 has 13 residues. The V segment lost 6 bases and the J segment 6 bases; nucleotides outside the gene matches: 6. This entry is derived from a study of blood T cell repertoires in COVID-19. Overall study context: Samples representing acute and convalescent COVID-19 were sourced from the United States, Italy and Spain. Sample material is recorded as cDNA or gDNA derived from T cells, B-cell-depleted T cells, or PBMCs.

Sequences were obtained from peripheral blood. The source is a human donor in a cohort sampled during active COVID-19. The gene calls are TRBV12-3 or TRBV12-4 and TRBJ1-2; 8 bases are a match to TRBD1. CDR3 residues: CASRPGQVDGYTF. The CDR3 DNA sequence: TGTGCCAGCAGACCGGGACAGGTCGATGGCTACACCTTC.